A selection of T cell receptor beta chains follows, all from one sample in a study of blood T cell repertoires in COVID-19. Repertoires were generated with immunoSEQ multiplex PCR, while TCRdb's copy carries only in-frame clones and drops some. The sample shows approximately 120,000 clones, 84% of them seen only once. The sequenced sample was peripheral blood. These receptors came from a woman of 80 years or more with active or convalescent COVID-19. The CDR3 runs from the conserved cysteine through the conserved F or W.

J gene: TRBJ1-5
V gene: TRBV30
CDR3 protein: CAWTRPRSNQPQHF

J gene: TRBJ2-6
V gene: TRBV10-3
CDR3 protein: CAISAQQAGANVLTF

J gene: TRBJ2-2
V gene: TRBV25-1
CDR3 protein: CASSMDRGVDTGELFF

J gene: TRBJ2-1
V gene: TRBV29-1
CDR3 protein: CSVGASGNYNEQFF

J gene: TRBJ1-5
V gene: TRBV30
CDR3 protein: CAWSHRGNQPQHF

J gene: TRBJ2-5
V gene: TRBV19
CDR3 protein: CASAVQGARETQYF

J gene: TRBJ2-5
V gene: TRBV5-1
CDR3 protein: CASSFFLSGSSQETQYF

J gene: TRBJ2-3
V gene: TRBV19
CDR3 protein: CASSLLAGFTDTQYF

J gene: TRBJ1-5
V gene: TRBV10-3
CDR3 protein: CAIRGTGGNQPQHF

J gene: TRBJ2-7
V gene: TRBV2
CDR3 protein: CATRQTVYEQYF

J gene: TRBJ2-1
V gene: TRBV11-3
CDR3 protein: CASSLDVAGGVGNEQFF